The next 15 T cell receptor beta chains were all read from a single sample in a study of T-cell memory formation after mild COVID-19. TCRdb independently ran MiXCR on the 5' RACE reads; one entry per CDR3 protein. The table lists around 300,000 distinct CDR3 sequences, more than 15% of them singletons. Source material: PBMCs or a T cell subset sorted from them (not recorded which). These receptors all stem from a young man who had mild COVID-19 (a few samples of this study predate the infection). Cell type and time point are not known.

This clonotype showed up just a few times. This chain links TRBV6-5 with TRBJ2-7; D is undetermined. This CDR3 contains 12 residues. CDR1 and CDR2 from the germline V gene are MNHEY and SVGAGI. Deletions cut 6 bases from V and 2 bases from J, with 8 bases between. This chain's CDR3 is CASSPTPYEQYF. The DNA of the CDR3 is TGTGCCAGCAGCCCAACCCCCTACGAGCAGTACTTC.

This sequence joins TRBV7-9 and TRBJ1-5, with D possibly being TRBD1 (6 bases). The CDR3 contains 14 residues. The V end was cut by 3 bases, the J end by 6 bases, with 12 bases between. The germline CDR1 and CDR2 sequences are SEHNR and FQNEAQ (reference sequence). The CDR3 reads CASSFGRGGQPQHF. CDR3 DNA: TGTGCCAGCAGCTTCGGCAGGGGAGGTCAGCCCCAGCATTTT.

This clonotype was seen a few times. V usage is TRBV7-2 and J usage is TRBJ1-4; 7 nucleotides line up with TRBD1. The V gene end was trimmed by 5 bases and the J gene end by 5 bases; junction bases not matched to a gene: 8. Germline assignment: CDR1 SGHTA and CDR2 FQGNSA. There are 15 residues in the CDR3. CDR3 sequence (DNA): TGTGCCAGCAGCGCAATCGACAGGGTGAATGAAAAACTGTTTTTT. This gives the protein CASSAIDRVNEKLFF.

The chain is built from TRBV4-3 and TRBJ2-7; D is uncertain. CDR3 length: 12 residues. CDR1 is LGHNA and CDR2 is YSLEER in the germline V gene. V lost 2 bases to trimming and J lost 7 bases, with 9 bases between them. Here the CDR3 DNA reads TGCGCCAGCAGCCAATATTGTAGGGAGCAGTACGTC. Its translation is CASSQYCREQYV.

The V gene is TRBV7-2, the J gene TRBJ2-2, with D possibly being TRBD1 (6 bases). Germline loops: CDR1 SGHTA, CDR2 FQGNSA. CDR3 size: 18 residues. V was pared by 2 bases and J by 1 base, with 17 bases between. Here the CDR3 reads CASSLPRGSTMNTGELFF. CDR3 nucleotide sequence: TGTGCCAGCAGCTTACCGAGGGGGTCAACCATGAACACCGGGGAGCTGTTTTTT.

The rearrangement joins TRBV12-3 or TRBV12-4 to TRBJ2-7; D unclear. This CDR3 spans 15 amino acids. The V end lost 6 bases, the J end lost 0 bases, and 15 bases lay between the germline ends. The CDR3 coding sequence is TGTGCCAGCAGCCTCTGGACGTCCAGCTCCTACGAGCAGTACTTC. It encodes CASSLWTSSSYEQYF.

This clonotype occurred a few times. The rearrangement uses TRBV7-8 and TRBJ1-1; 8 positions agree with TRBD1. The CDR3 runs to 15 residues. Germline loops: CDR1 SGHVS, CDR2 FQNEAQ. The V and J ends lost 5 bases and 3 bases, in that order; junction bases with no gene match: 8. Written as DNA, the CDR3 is TGTGCCAGCAGCCCACGGACAGGGTCGGACACTGAAGCTTTCTTT. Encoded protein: CASSPRTGSDTEAFF.

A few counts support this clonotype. The CDR3 DNA reads as TGTGCCAGCAGCGAGGGACAGGGGGCGATGGCCGGGGAGCTGTTTTTT. Encoded protein: CASSEGQGAMAGELFF. V gene TRBV9 combines with J gene TRBJ2-2; 12 bases are shared with TRBD1. The germline gives CDR1 SGDLS, CDR2 YYNGEE. This CDR3 has 16 amino acids. V lost 3 bases, J lost 6 bases, and 6 bases stayed unmatched. The entire variable domain, with the rest obtained from reference TRBV9 and TRBJ2-2, is as follows: DSGVTQTPKHLITATGQRVTLRCSPRSGDLSVYWYQQSLDQGLQFLIQYYNGEERAKGNILERFSAQQFPDLHSELNLSSLELGDSALYFCASSEGQGAMAGELFFGEGSRLTVL.

This CDR3 is CASRPSQRETQYF. The CDR3 DNA reads TGCGCCAGCAGGCCGTCCCAGCGGGAGACCCAGTACTTC. V and J are TRBV5-1 and TRBJ2-5, with a possible D match to TRBD2 (5 bases). Per germline, CDR1 SGHRS and CDR2 YFSETQ. V was shortened by 5 bases and J by 5 bases, with 13 bases between the two germline ends. CDR3 size: 13 residues.

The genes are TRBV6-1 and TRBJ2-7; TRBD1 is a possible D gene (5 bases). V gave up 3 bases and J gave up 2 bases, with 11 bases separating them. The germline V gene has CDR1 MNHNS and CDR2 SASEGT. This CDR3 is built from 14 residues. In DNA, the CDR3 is TGTGCCAGCAGTGACACTGCAGGGCCCTACGAGCAGTACTTC. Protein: CASSDTAGPYEQYF.

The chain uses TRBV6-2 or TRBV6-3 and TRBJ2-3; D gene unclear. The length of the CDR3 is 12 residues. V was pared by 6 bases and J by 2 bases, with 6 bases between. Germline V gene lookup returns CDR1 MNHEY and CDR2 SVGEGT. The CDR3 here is CASSRFTDTQYF. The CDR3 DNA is TGTGCCAGCAGCCGCTTCACAGATACGCAGTATTTT.

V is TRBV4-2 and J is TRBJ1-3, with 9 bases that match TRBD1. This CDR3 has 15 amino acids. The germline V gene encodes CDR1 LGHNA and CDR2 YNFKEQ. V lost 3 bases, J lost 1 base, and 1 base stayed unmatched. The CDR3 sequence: CASSQDRGSGNTIYF. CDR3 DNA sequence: TGTGCCAGCAGCCAGGACAGGGGATCTGGAAACACCATATATTTT.

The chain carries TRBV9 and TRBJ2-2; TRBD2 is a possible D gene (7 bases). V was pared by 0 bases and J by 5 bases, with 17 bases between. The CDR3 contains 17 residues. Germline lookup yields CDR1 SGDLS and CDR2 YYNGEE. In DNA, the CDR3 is TGTGCCAGCAGCGTAGTAGGGGGGGCCTTCTCAACCGGGGAGCTGTTTTTT. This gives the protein CASSVVGGAFSTGELFF.

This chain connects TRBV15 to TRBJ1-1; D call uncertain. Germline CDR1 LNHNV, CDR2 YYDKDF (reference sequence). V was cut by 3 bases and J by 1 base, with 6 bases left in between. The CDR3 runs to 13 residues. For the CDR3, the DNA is TGTGCCACCAGCAGGCAGCCGAACACTGAAGCTTTCTTT. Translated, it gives CATSRQPNTEAFF.

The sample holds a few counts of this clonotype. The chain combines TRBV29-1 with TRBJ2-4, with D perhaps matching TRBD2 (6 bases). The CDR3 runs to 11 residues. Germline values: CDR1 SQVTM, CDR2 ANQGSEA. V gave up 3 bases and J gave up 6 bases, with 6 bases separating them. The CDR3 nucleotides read TGCAGCGTTGAGGGGGGAAACATTCAGTACTTC. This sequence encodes CSVEGGNIQYF.